This is a list of T cell receptor beta chains from one sample in a study of T cells in Graves' hyperthyroidism and ophthalmopathy. From the multiplex PCR reads, TCRdb called clonotypes with MiXCR, one entry per CDR3 protein. The table shows approximately 640,000 distinct CDR3 sequences, with approximately 15% occurring only once. The sample consisted of blood. Receptors were obtained from a man aged 50-59 years with Graves' hyperthyroidism. CDR3s include the opening cysteine and the closing phenylalanine or tryptophan. D genes are given only for firm matches. Part of the rows lack a size; the others show once, few, many or a class for expanded clones.

D gene	V gene	clone size	J gene	CDR3 DNA	CDR3 protein
-	TRBV19	few	TRBJ2-1	TGTGCCAGTAGGCGGGACAGAGGATACAATGAGCAGTTCTTC	CASRRDRGYNEQFF
-	TRBV28	many	TRBJ1-2	TGTGCCAGCAACCCACCCACGGGGGCCTATGGCTACACCTTC	CASNPPTGAYGYTF
-	TRBV2	many	TRBJ2-2	TGTGCCAGCACCTGGACTTCTCTCGGGGAGCTGTTTTTT	CASTWTSLGELFF
TRBD2	TRBV28	-	TRBJ2-5	TGTGCCAGCAGTTGGGCGGGAGAAAGGGAGGAGACCCAGTACTTC	CASSWAGEREETQYF
-	TRBV19	-	TRBJ1-4	TGTGCCACCAGATCTGGCGCAACTAATGAAAAACTGTTTTTT	CATRSGATNEKLFF
-	TRBV9	-	TRBJ1-2	TGTGCCAGCAGCCGCGGGTCACAGGCGGGGGGCTACACCTTC	CASSRGSQAGGYTF
-	TRBV10-3	-	TRBJ1-5	TGTGCCATCAGTGAGTCGATAAAGGCCAATCAGCCCCAGCATTTT	CAISESIKANQPQHF
TRBD2	TRBV13	many	TRBJ2-7	TGTGCCAGCAGGTCTACTAGCGGGTCTATCTACGAGCAGTACTTC	CASRSTSGSIYEQYF
TRBD1	TRBV18	many	TRBJ1-2	TGTGCCAGCTCACCTCCGACAGGGACAGACTATGGCTACACCTTC	CASSPPTGTDYGYTF
-	TRBV11-2	many	TRBJ2-3	TGTGCCAGCAGCTTAGGAGGCGGAAACACAGATACGCAGTATTTT	CASSLGGGNTDTQYF
TRBD2	TRBV7-2	few	TRBJ2-7	TGTGCCAGCAGCTCGGGACTAGCTAGCGACGAGCAGTACTTC	CASSSGLASDEQYF
-	TRBV30	-	TRBJ2-3	TGTGCCTGGACCGTGGCAGATACGCAGTATTTT	CAWTVADTQYF
TRBD1	TRBV29-1	-	TRBJ2-7	TGCAGCGTTGGGACAGGGGGACCCTACGAGCAGTACTTC	CSVGTGGPYEQYF
-	TRBV12-3/TRBV12-4	-	TRBJ1-6	TGTGCCAGCAGTGGAGGAAGCCGGGACGGCAATTCACCCCTCCACTTT	CASSGGSRDGNSPLHF
TRBD2	TRBV11-2	many	TRBJ2-1	TGTGCCAGCAGCTCTCTAGCGGGGACGGGTGAGCAGTTCTTC	CASSSLAGTGEQFF
-	TRBV4-1	few	TRBJ2-7	TGCGCCAGCAGCCTCCGGACGGACAGCTCCTACGAGCAGTACTTC	CASSLRTDSSYEQYF
TRBD1	TRBV19	-	TRBJ2-2	TGTGCCAGTAGTGGACCGGGACAGGGGTACACCGGGGAGCTGTTTTTT	CASSGPGQGYTGELFF
TRBD1	TRBV3-1	few	TRBJ2-3	TGTGCCAGCAGCCTTGACAGGGGCTCGCAGTATTTT	CASSLDRGSQYF
-	TRBV9	few	TRBJ1-1	TGTGCCAGCAGCGTAGATGGAGTTAAAGGGGCCCGAGAGACTGAAGCTTTCTTT	CASSVDGVKGARETEAFF
TRBD1	TRBV5-1	-	TRBJ2-1	TGCGCCAGCCACCAAAGGACAGGGGACTACAATGAGCAGTTCTTC	CASHQRTGDYNEQFF
-	TRBV27	many	TRBJ1-5	TGTGCCAGCAGCCTCGCCCGGCGGCAGCCCCAGCATTTT	CASSLARRQPQHF
-	TRBV19	many	TRBJ1-1	TGTGCCAGTAGTATAATAATGTCGGTGAACACTGAAGCTTTCTTT	CASSIIMSVNTEAFF
-	TRBV29-1	few	TRBJ2-1	TGCAGCGTTGAAATGGTTCTAGTCGCCGACAATGAGCAGTTCTTC	CSVEMVLVADNEQFF
-	TRBV29-1	few	TRBJ2-3	TGCAGCGACCGGAATGGAGGGGCGGATACGCAGTATTTT	CSDRNGGADTQYF
-	TRBV3-1	few	TRBJ2-7	TGTGCCAGCAGCCGAGCGGAGGCCTCCTACGAGCAGTACTTC	CASSRAEASYEQYF
TRBD1	TRBV7-9	-	TRBJ2-7	TGTGCCAGCAGCCCTAACCCCCGCCGGACAGGGGGCGGCGAGCAGTACTTC	CASSPNPRRTGGGEQYF
TRBD1	TRBV28	-	TRBJ1-1	TGTGCCAGCAGTTTATTAGCAGGGGGCGATCCTGAAGCTTTCTTT	CASSLLAGGDPEAFF
TRBD1	TRBV12-3/TRBV12-4	once	TRBJ1-1	TGTGCCAGCAATTTGGACAGGACGAACACTGAAGCTTTCTTT	CASNLDRTNTEAFF
-	TRBV20-1	-	TRBJ2-3	TGCAGTGCGGGGTCCAGGGAGTTTTGGACAGATACGCAGTATTTT	CSAGSREFWTDTQYF
TRBD2	TRBV7-2	-	TRBJ2-1	TGTGCCAGCAGCATTGGACTAGCGGGAAGTTACTACAATGAGCAGTTCTTC	CASSIGLAGSYYNEQFF
-	TRBV4-3	few	TRBJ2-7	TGCGCCAGCAGCCAAAGGGTTGGGGAATTTTTTACTTACGAGCAGTACTTC	CASSQRVGEFFTYEQYF
-	TRBV6-7	-	TRBJ2-1	TGTGCCAGCAGTTTCTCGGGGGCCTCCTACAATGAGCAGTTCTTC	CASSFSGASYNEQFF
-	TRBV24-1	-	TRBJ2-7	TGTGCCACCAGTGATTCAGGGACCCCTCATGAGCAGTACTTC	CATSDSGTPHEQYF
-	TRBV11-2	many	TRBJ1-1	TGTGCCAGCAGCTTGCCAACCTCGGTCACGAACACTGAAGCTTTCTTT	CASSLPTSVTNTEAFF